Below are 19 T cell receptor beta chains sequenced from a single sample in a study of response to subunit inactivated influenza vaccine. A single record per CDR3 protein comes from TCRdb applying MiXCR to the RT-PCR reads. The sample includes about 580,000 distinct CDR3 sequences, around 15% of them seen just once. This material consisted of PBMCs from blood, taken 11 to 12 days after vaccination. The source is a man in his fifties who received an inactivated influenza vaccine.

This clonotype was detected ten times or more. V is TRBV12-3 or TRBV12-4 and J is TRBJ1-2; weak D call: TRBD1 (5 bases). Trimming cost V 8 bases and J 2 bases, with 15 bases left between them. The CDR3 has 14 amino acids. For the CDR3, the DNA is TGTGCCAGCCTAGGCAAGGGGCAAAACTATGGCTACACCTTC. Translated: CASLGKGQNYGYTF.

The chain employs TRBV20-1 and TRBJ1-5, with D tentatively TRBD1 (6 bases). V was trimmed by 4 bases and J by 0 bases, leaving 16 bases between them. The length of the CDR3 is 16 residues. Germline-derived CDR1 and CDR2 are DFQATT and SNEGSKA (reference sequence). The CDR3 DNA is TGCAGTGCTACTTATAGGGGGGCTTATAGCAATCAGCCCCAGCATTTT. This codes for CSATYRGAYSNQPQHF.

This chain uses TRBV2 with TRBJ1-5; D not certain. V shed 6 bases and J shed 2 bases, with 14 bases lying between them. Germline assignment: CDR1 SNHLY and CDR2 FYNNEI. This CDR3 region has 15 residues. This CDR3 is CASRVGGFGNQPQHF. The DNA of the CDR3 is TGTGCCAGCAGGGTAGGAGGGTTTGGCAATCAGCCCCAGCATTTT.

This clonotype was picked up a small number of times. The rearrangement uses TRBV28 and TRBJ2-5, with D perhaps TRBD1 or TRBD2 (6 bases each). CDR1 and CDR2 from the germline V gene are MDHEN and SYDVKM. This CDR3 region has 13 residues. Trimming shortened V by 5 bases and J by 6 bases, and 13 bases separated the two germline ends. The CDR3 is CASSQTGAKTQYF. CDR3 bases: TGTGCCAGCAGTCAGACGGGGGCCAAGACCCAGTACTTC. The variable domain in full, with the rest retrieved from reference TRBV28 and TRBJ2-5, is DVKVTQSSRYLVKRTGEKVFLECVQDMDHENMFWYRQDPGLGLRLIYFSYDVKMKEKGDIPEGYSVSREKKERFSLILESASTNQTSMYLCASSQTGAKTQYFGPGTRLLVL.

This clonotype was counted only a few times. The rearrangement uses TRBV5-1 and TRBJ2-5; a weak D match, TRBD1 (6 bases). CDR3 size: 14 residues. The germline V gene has CDR1 SGHRS and CDR2 YFSETQ. The ends were cut back, 0 bases at V and 4 bases at J, with 10 bases in the middle. The CDR3 nucleotides are TGCGCCAGCAGCTTGGATGGGGGCGGAGAGACCCAGTACTTC. Translated, it gives CASSLDGGGETQYF.

This clonotype was counted a single time. The gene calls are TRBV29-1 and TRBJ1-2; TRBD1 agrees at 9 bases. Germline CDR1 and CDR2: SQVTM and ANQGSEA. V was pared by 2 bases and J by 7 bases, with 5 bases of the junction left unmatched. CDR3 length: 13 residues. CDR3 DNA: TGCAGCGTTGAAAGGGACAGGGCCGGTGGCTACACCTTC. This sequence encodes CSVERDRAGGYTF.

This clonotype was counted a few times. The V call is TRBV7-8, the J call TRBJ1-2; the D is unclear. Germline lookup yields CDR1 SGHVS and CDR2 FQNEAQ. The CDR3 consists of 15 residues. Trimming stripped 2 bases from V and 2 bases from J, with 12 bases between. The CDR3 region has the DNA TGTGCCAGCAGCTTAAAAAGGATAGGGAACTATGGCTACACCTTC. It is translated as CASSLKRIGNYGYTF. Combining the CDR3 with reference TRBV7-8 and TRBJ1-2 gives the whole variable domain GAGVSQSPRYKVAKRGQDVALRCDPISGHVSLFWYQQALGQGPEFLTYFQNEAQLDKSGLPSDRFFAERPEGSVSTLKIQRTQQEDSAVYLCASSLKRIGNYGYTFGSGTRLTVV.

For this clonotype: This could be a read error, since a much larger clone is one nucleotide away. This chain links TRBV20-1 with TRBJ2-7, with 8 bases lining up with TRBD1. Germline values: CDR1 DFQATT, CDR2 SNEGSKA (reference sequence). This CDR3 is built from 16 residues. CDR3 amino acids: CCARPLRTGSIYEQYF. The CDR3 DNA sequence: TGCTGTGCTAGGCCCCTCCGGACAGGGTCCATCTACGAGCAGTACTTC.

This clonotype has just a few counts. This chain joins TRBV5-1 and TRBJ2-2; D ambiguous. The CDR3 totals 14 residues. V was trimmed by 4 bases and J by 2 bases, leaving 9 bases between them. Germline CDR1 SGHRS, CDR2 YFSETQ. CDR3 DNA: TGCGCCAGCAGCAGAGCGTACAACACCGGGGAGCTGTTTTTT. This translates into CASSRAYNTGELFF.

The chain is built from TRBV14 and TRBJ1-2; 9 positions agree with TRBD1. Germline CDR1 is SGHDN and CDR2 is FVKESK. The J segment lost 2 bases and the V segment lost 2 bases, leaving 18 bases of the junction unmatched. The CDR3 runs 20 residues. CDR3 bases: TGTGCCAGCAGCCAATTCGCCCATTTGGGACAGGGCGGAGGGAACTATGGCTACACCTTC. The encoded protein is CASSQFAHLGQGGGNYGYTF. The full variable domain, with the rest looked up from reference TRBV14 and TRBJ1-2, is EAGVTQFPSHSVIEKGQTVTLRCDPISGHDNLYWYRRVMGKEIKFLLHFVKESKQDESGMPNNRFLAERTGGTYSTLKVQPAELEDSGVYFCASSQFAHLGQGGGNYGYTFGSGTRLTVV.

The chain employs TRBV6-1 and TRBJ2-7; D may be TRBD1 or TRBD2 (5 bases each). The CDR3 runs to 16 residues. V was cut by 7 bases and J by 1 base, with 20 bases left in between. Germline V CDR1 and CDR2: MNHNS, SASEGT. CDR3 DNA: TGTGCCAGCAACCCGGGACCCCTTGGAAGGTCCTACGAGCAGTACTTC. Its translation: CASNPGPLGRSYEQYF.

This rearrangement joins TRBV7-6 to TRBJ1-1; 11 bases are shared with TRBD1. Per germline, CDR1 SGHVS and CDR2 FNYEAQ. This CDR3 is 16 amino acids long. V shed 5 bases and J 4 bases; nucleotides not matched to a gene: 9. The CDR3 sequence is CASSSGTGGAGTEAFF. In DNA, the CDR3 is TGTGCCAGCAGCAGCGGGACAGGGGGAGCGGGCACTGAAGCTTTCTTT.

This clonotype was detected a few times. The chain's CDR3 is CASSRWGSASNTEAFF. The DNA of the CDR3 is TGTGCCAGCAGCCGGTGGGGGTCAGCCTCGAACACTGAAGCTTTCTTT. The chain is built from TRBV5-6 and TRBJ1-1, with D tentatively TRBD1 (5 bases). Germline CDR1 SGHDT, CDR2 YYEEEE. With 4 bases removed from V and 1 base from J, the gap between germline ends came to 17 bases. The CDR3 sequence is 16 residues long.

This sequence joins TRBV12-3 or TRBV12-4 and TRBJ1-2; the D gene is possibly TRBD1 (5 bases). Trimming shortened V by 2 bases and J by 4 bases, and 17 bases separated the two germline ends. This CDR3 contains 16 residues. As DNA, the CDR3 is TGTGCCAGCAGTTTAACCCCTCAATGGGGGGGCTATGGCTACACCTTC. Residues: CASSLTPQWGGYGYTF.

This clonotype occurred a few times. An end of the junction differs from the germline gene, which may be a read error. The chain recombines TRBV12-3 or TRBV12-4 with TRBJ1-2; 8 nucleotides align to TRBD1. The CDR3 has 16 residues. The CDR3 loop is CASSPNTGGANYGYTF. As DNA, the CDR3 is TGTGCCAGCAGTCCAAACACAGGGGGAGCTAATTATGGCTACACCTTC.

The chain uses TRBV5-1 and TRBJ2-5; 14 bases are shared with TRBD2. This CDR3 contains 17 residues. The germline V gene encodes CDR1 SGHRS and CDR2 YFSETQ. The J segment lost 5 bases and the V segment lost 4 bases, leaving 10 bases of the junction unmatched. The DNA of the CDR3 is TGCGCCAGCAGCCCTGGACTAGCGGGGGGCTGGTTGGAGACCCAGTACTTC. Translated: CASSPGLAGGWLETQYF.

This clonotype was observed a handful of times. This chain links TRBV3-1 with TRBJ2-4; D unresolved. Trimming took 0 bases from V and 1 from J, leaving 10 bases between them. Germline lookup yields CDR1 LGHDT and CDR2 YNNKEL (reference sequence). The length of the CDR3 is 16 residues. The CDR3 DNA sequence: TGTGCCAGCAGCCAAGATCCTCAGATCGCCAAAAACATTCAGTACTTC. Translation gives CASSQDPQIAKNIQYF.

This clonotype appeared a few times. The chain recombines TRBV5-1 with TRBJ2-1, with TRBD1 matching over 10 bases. V shed 3 bases, J shed 8 bases, and the junction held 8 bases outside the gene matches. The germline V gene has CDR1 SGHRS and CDR2 YFSETQ. The CDR3 is 15 amino acids. CDR3 sequence: CASSSQGTGVHEQFF. In DNA form, the CDR3 reads TGCGCCAGCAGCTCGCAAGGGACAGGGGTCCATGAGCAGTTCTTC. Using reference TRBV5-1 and TRBJ2-1 for the parts outside the CDR3, the full variable domain is KAGVTQTPRYLIKTRGQQVTLSCSPISGHRSVSWYQQTPGQGLQFLFEYFSETQRNKGNFPGRFSGRQFSNSRSEMNVSTLELGDSALYLCASSSQGTGVHEQFFGPGTRLTVL.

This clonotype was detected a few times. This sequence joins TRBV7-9 and TRBJ1-1, with 10 bases matching TRBD1. V dropped 5 bases and J dropped 2; count of bases not matched to a gene: 8. The germline CDR1 and CDR2 sequences are SEHNR and FQNEAQ (reference sequence). The CDR3 consists of 16 residues. In nucleotides, the CDR3 is TGTGCCAGCAGCCCCCCGGGGACAGGGGTCAACACTGAAGCTTTCTTT. The encoded protein is CASSPPGTGVNTEAFF.